These T cell receptor beta chains were read from a single sample in a study of T-cell memory formation after mild COVID-19. TCRdb reprocessed the 5' RACE reads with MiXCR, giving one entry per CDR3 protein. The sample yields about 430,000 distinct CDR3 sequences, 20% to 25% seen once. Sequenced sample: PBMCs or a T cell subset sorted from them (not recorded which). The receptors shown here come from an adult woman who had mild COVID-19 (a few samples of this study predate the infection). Cell type and time point are not known. The CDR3 runs from the conserved cysteine through the conserved F or W. D genes are given only for firm matches. Some rows have no size entry. The others give once, few or many, or a class for an expanded clone.

J gene: TRBJ2-2; D gene: NA; V gene: TRBV4-3; clone size: few; CDR3 DNA: TGCGCCAGCAGCCAAGAGGGACCGAAAGGCGGGGAGCTGTTTTTT; CDR3 protein: CASSQEGPKGGELFF
J gene: TRBJ2-3; D gene: TRBD2; V gene: TRBV13; clone size: few; CDR3 DNA: TGTGCCAGCAACCCCCCGGGGAGGGCTTCCCATACGCAGTATTTT; CDR3 protein: CASNPPGRASHTQYF
J gene: TRBJ2-2; D gene: NA; V gene: TRBV12-3/TRBV12-4; clone size: few; CDR3 DNA: TGTGCCAGCAGAGCCGACGCTTACACCGGGGAGCTGTTTTTT; CDR3 protein: CASRADAYTGELFF
J gene: TRBJ2-7; D gene: NA; V gene: TRBV7-8; clone size: NA; CDR3 DNA: TGTGCCAGCACCCCCCGAGGGTCCTACGAGCAGTACTTC; CDR3 protein: CASTPRGSYEQYF
J gene: TRBJ2-5; D gene: NA; V gene: TRBV7-6; clone size: few; CDR3 DNA: TGTGCCAGCAGCTTAGCGCCGGGGATGGAGACCCAGTACTTC; CDR3 protein: CASSLAPGMETQYF
J gene: TRBJ1-1; D gene: TRBD1; V gene: TRBV10-3; clone size: NA; CDR3 DNA: TGTGCCATCAGTGGAGACAGGGGTGCAGCTTTCTTT; CDR3 protein: CAISGDRGAAFF
J gene: TRBJ2-5; D gene: TRBD2; V gene: TRBV6-1; clone size: NA; CDR3 DNA: TGTGCCAGCAGACTAGCGGGAGGGCTAGGGGAGACCCAGTACTTC; CDR3 protein: CASRLAGGLGETQYF
J gene: TRBJ2-1; D gene: TRBD2; V gene: TRBV5-4; clone size: NA; CDR3 DNA: TGTGCCAGCAGCTTCGGGGGGAATAGCTGGCAGTTCTTC; CDR3 protein: CASSFGGNSWQFF
J gene: TRBJ2-1; D gene: TRBD1; V gene: TRBV24-1; clone size: NA; CDR3 DNA: TGTGCCACCAGTGAACTCCCCGGACAGGGCCTAGATGAGCAGTTCTTC; CDR3 protein: CATSELPGQGLDEQFF
J gene: TRBJ1-4; D gene: NA; V gene: TRBV29-1; clone size: NA; CDR3 DNA: TGCAGCGAGACAGGAGGGGATGAAAAACTGTTTTTT; CDR3 protein: CSETGGDEKLFF
J gene: TRBJ2-7; D gene: NA; V gene: TRBV10-3; clone size: NA; CDR3 DNA: TGTGCCATCAGTGAAGGGAACTACGAGCAGTACTTC; CDR3 protein: CAISEGNYEQYF
J gene: TRBJ2-7; D gene: NA; V gene: TRBV7-9; clone size: few; CDR3 DNA: TGTGCCAGCAGCTCACCCCGCGGCGAGCAGTACTTC; CDR3 protein: CASSSPRGEQYF
J gene: TRBJ1-2; D gene: NA; V gene: TRBV4-3; clone size: NA; CDR3 DNA: TGCGCCAGCAGCCAAGATGAGTGGACAGACTATGGCTACACCTTC; CDR3 protein: CASSQDEWTDYGYTF
J gene: TRBJ2-5; D gene: NA; V gene: TRBV12-3/TRBV12-4; clone size: NA; CDR3 DNA: TGTGCCAGCAGTTTCAGGGACCCCGAGACCCAGTACTTC; CDR3 protein: CASSFRDPETQYF
J gene: TRBJ2-3; D gene: NA; V gene: TRBV4-2; clone size: NA; CDR3 DNA: TGTGCCAGCAGCCAAGGAAACGGGGTCGGCACAGATACGCAGTATTTT; CDR3 protein: CASSQGNGVGTDTQYF
J gene: TRBJ2-5; D gene: TRBD2; V gene: TRBV7-2; clone size: few; CDR3 DNA: TGTGCCAGCAGCTTTAGTGTTCGGGCGTGGGGGGGTCCACAAGAGACCCAGTACTTC; CDR3 protein: CASSFSVRAWGGPQETQYF
J gene: TRBJ1-1; D gene: TRBD1; V gene: TRBV3-1; clone size: few; CDR3 DNA: TGTGCCAGCAGCCCAGAAACAGGGGGAGCTTTCTTT; CDR3 protein: CASSPETGGAFF
J gene: TRBJ2-3; D gene: NA; V gene: TRBV5-1; clone size: NA; CDR3 DNA: TGCGCCAGCAGCTTAGGCACGGGGGCCTACACAGATACGCAGTATTTT; CDR3 protein: CASSLGTGAYTDTQYF
J gene: TRBJ2-1; D gene: NA; V gene: TRBV7-3; clone size: medium-sized; CDR3 DNA: TGTGCCAGCAGCTTAGGGAGCCCCGTTGGTAGGAACAATGAGCAGTTCTTC; CDR3 protein: CASSLGSPVGRNNEQFF
J gene: TRBJ2-3; D gene: TRBD2; V gene: TRBV7-9; clone size: few; CDR3 DNA: TGTGCCAGCAGCTTAGTACTTGGACTAGCGGCTCTCACAGATACGCAGTATTTT; CDR3 protein: CASSLVLGLAALTDTQYF
J gene: TRBJ2-1; D gene: TRBD2; V gene: TRBV24-1; clone size: NA; CDR3 DNA: TGTGCCACCAGTGATTTAGGTAGCGGGAGCAATGAGCAGTTCTTC; CDR3 protein: CATSDLGSGSNEQFF
J gene: TRBJ1-2; D gene: NA; V gene: TRBV5-1; clone size: NA; CDR3 DNA: TGCGCCAGCAGCTTGCATTCGGATCGGCCCGGCTACACCTTC; CDR3 protein: CASSLHSDRPGYTF
J gene: TRBJ2-3; D gene: TRBD1; V gene: TRBV6-1; clone size: NA; CDR3 DNA: TGTGCCAGCAGTGAACTACAGGGGCCCACAGATACGCAGTATTTT; CDR3 protein: CASSELQGPTDTQYF
J gene: TRBJ2-5; D gene: NA; V gene: TRBV6-2/TRBV6-3; clone size: many; CDR3 DNA: TGTGCCAGCAGTTATACCCGCGCGGGCCTAGAGACCCAGTACTTC; CDR3 protein: CASSYTRAGLETQYF
J gene: TRBJ2-1; D gene: NA; V gene: TRBV5-1; clone size: few; CDR3 DNA: TGCGCCAGCAGCTGGGTGCGGGGCAATGAGCAGTTCTTC; CDR3 protein: CASSWVRGNEQFF
J gene: TRBJ1-1; D gene: TRBD1; V gene: TRBV4-1; clone size: once; CDR3 DNA: TGCGCCAGCAGCTGGAACCAGGGGGCTTTTGATGAAGCTTTCTTT; CDR3 protein: CASSWNQGAFDEAFF
J gene: TRBJ2-7; D gene: TRBD1; V gene: TRBV6-5; clone size: NA; CDR3 DNA: TGTGCCAGCAGGGACAGGCCGTCCTACGAGCAGTACTTC; CDR3 protein: CASRDRPSYEQYF
J gene: TRBJ1-2; D gene: TRBD1; V gene: TRBV20-1; clone size: few; CDR3 DNA: TGCAGTGCTAGTGCCCCAACCAGGGGGGGCTACACCTTC; CDR3 protein: CSASAPTRGGYTF
J gene: TRBJ2-3; D gene: TRBD1; V gene: TRBV12-3/TRBV12-4; clone size: NA; CDR3 DNA: TGTGCCAGCAGTCCTCCTGACAGGGGCGGCACAGATACGCAGTATTTT; CDR3 protein: CASSPPDRGGTDTQYF
J gene: TRBJ2-5; D gene: NA; V gene: TRBV21-1; clone size: few; CDR3 DNA: TGTGCCAGCAGCAAAGAGCCAGGACAAGAGACCCAGTACTTC; CDR3 protein: CASSKEPGQETQYF
J gene: TRBJ2-5; D gene: TRBD2; V gene: TRBV28; clone size: NA; CDR3 DNA: TGTGCCTCCTCCGGGGGGTCTGGGGGGGAGACCCAGTACTTC; CDR3 protein: CASSGGSGGETQYF
J gene: TRBJ1-2; D gene: TRBD1; V gene: TRBV4-1; clone size: NA; CDR3 DNA: TGCGCCAGCAGCCAGGGACAGGGGGCTAACTATGGCTACACCTTC; CDR3 protein: CASSQGQGANYGYTF
J gene: TRBJ2-5; D gene: TRBD2; V gene: TRBV7-2; clone size: few; CDR3 DNA: TGTGCCAGCAGCTTATGGACCGGGAGGGGGGAGACCCAGTACTTC; CDR3 protein: CASSLWTGRGETQYF
J gene: TRBJ1-2; D gene: NA; V gene: TRBV7-9; clone size: few; CDR3 DNA: TGTGCCAGCAGCTCGGGGGGCGGACAATATGGCTACACCTTC; CDR3 protein: CASSSGGGQYGYTF
J gene: TRBJ2-7; D gene: TRBD1; V gene: TRBV12-3/TRBV12-4; clone size: few; CDR3 DNA: TGTGCCAGCAGTTTTGGACAGGTAAAATCCTACGAGCAGTACTTC; CDR3 protein: CASSFGQVKSYEQYF
J gene: TRBJ2-2; D gene: TRBD2; V gene: TRBV7-6; clone size: few; CDR3 DNA: TGTGCCAGCAGCTTATCGACTAGCATTGCCGGGGAGCTGTTTTTT; CDR3 protein: CASSLSTSIAGELFF
J gene: TRBJ1-2; D gene: TRBD1; V gene: TRBV2; clone size: few; CDR3 DNA: TGTGCCAGCAGGGCTCGGGGACAGGGCTCCTATGGCTACACCTTC; CDR3 protein: CASRARGQGSYGYTF
J gene: TRBJ1-3; D gene: TRBD1; V gene: TRBV25-1; clone size: NA; CDR3 DNA: TGTGCCAGCAGTGGCGGGACAGGGGGAAACACCATATATTTT; CDR3 protein: CASSGGTGGNTIYF
J gene: TRBJ2-1; D gene: TRBD2; V gene: TRBV4-3; clone size: once; CDR3 DNA: TGCGCCAGCAGCCACAAGACTAGCGGGAGTAGTATTAATGAGCAGTTCTTC; CDR3 protein: CASSHKTSGSSINEQFF
J gene: TRBJ1-1; D gene: NA; V gene: TRBV7-9; clone size: NA; CDR3 DNA: TGTGCCAGCAGGGAGTGGCTAAAAGCCGCTGAAGCTTTCTTT; CDR3 protein: CASREWLKAAEAFF
J gene: TRBJ2-3; D gene: NA; V gene: TRBV2; clone size: few; CDR3 DNA: TGTGCCAGCAGTGAACACATGAGGGGCACAGATACGCAGTATTTT; CDR3 protein: CASSEHMRGTDTQYF
J gene: TRBJ1-1; D gene: TRBD1; V gene: TRBV4-1; clone size: few; CDR3 DNA: TGCGCCAGCAGCCCCGGACAGGGTCCGGCGCGGGAAGCTTTCTTT; CDR3 protein: CASSPGQGPAREAFF
J gene: TRBJ2-5; D gene: NA; V gene: TRBV6-5; clone size: few; CDR3 DNA: TGTGCCAGCAGTCCCGAGCTCGGGACCCAGTACTTC; CDR3 protein: CASSPELGTQYF
J gene: TRBJ2-1; D gene: TRBD1; V gene: TRBV12-3/TRBV12-4; clone size: NA; CDR3 DNA: TGTGCCAGCAGCCTCTCAGGGGGCGAAGAGCAGTTCTTC; CDR3 protein: CASSLSGGEEQFF
J gene: TRBJ1-2; D gene: NA; V gene: TRBV5-5; clone size: few; CDR3 DNA: TGTGCCAGCAGCTTGGCCTCGGACAGCCGATATAATGGCTACACCTTC; CDR3 protein: CASSLASDSRYNGYTF
J gene: TRBJ2-7; D gene: NA; V gene: TRBV20-1; clone size: NA; CDR3 DNA: TGCAGTGCTAGAGATTCGGGACGCACCTACGAGCAGTACTTC; CDR3 protein: CSARDSGRTYEQYF
J gene: TRBJ2-1; D gene: NA; V gene: TRBV5-1; clone size: NA; CDR3 DNA: TGCGCCAGCAGTTTCCCCGAGCAGGACGAGCAGTTCTTC; CDR3 protein: CASSFPEQDEQFF
J gene: TRBJ1-6; D gene: NA; V gene: TRBV3-1; clone size: NA; CDR3 DNA: TGTGCCAGCAGCCAAGATCCCCGGGGATTGCGAAATTCACCCCTCCACTTT; CDR3 protein: CASSQDPRGLRNSPLHF
J gene: TRBJ2-7; D gene: TRBD1; V gene: TRBV5-6; clone size: NA; CDR3 DNA: TGTGCCAGCAGCCTGGACAGGGGGAACGAGCAGTACTTC; CDR3 protein: CASSLDRGNEQYF
J gene: TRBJ2-1; D gene: NA; V gene: TRBV7-3; clone size: few; CDR3 DNA: TGTGCCAGCAGCTTAATGCTGGGCAATGAGCAGTTCTTC; CDR3 protein: CASSLMLGNEQFF
J gene: TRBJ2-3; D gene: TRBD2; V gene: TRBV20-1; clone size: NA; CDR3 DNA: TGCAGTGCTACCCGGACTAGCGGAAGTCGGCCAGATACGCAGTATTTT; CDR3 protein: CSATRTSGSRPDTQYF
J gene: TRBJ2-5; D gene: TRBD1; V gene: TRBV7-6; clone size: many; CDR3 DNA: TGTGCCAGCAGCTTGTACCCCCAGGGGGCAGAGACCCAGTACTTC; CDR3 protein: CASSLYPQGAETQYF
J gene: TRBJ1-1; D gene: NA; V gene: TRBV2; clone size: few; CDR3 DNA: TGTGCCAGCAGTGAATGGGGGGAAGACACTGAAGCTTTCTTT; CDR3 protein: CASSEWGEDTEAFF
J gene: TRBJ2-5; D gene: NA; V gene: TRBV13; clone size: few; CDR3 DNA: TGTGCCAGCAGCCAAGCCGGGTCGGGGGCGGTGGAGACCCAGTACTTC; CDR3 protein: CASSQAGSGAVETQYF
J gene: TRBJ2-7; D gene: NA; V gene: TRBV4-1; clone size: NA; CDR3 DNA: TGCGCCAGCAGCCAACTCCTCGGACACCCCTACGAGCAGTACTTC; CDR3 protein: CASSQLLGHPYEQYF